The rows below give T cell receptor beta chains drawn from one sample of a study of cytomegalovirus exposure and HLA in healthy donors. The protocol was immunoSEQ multiplex PCR, while the TCRdb copy is restricted to in-frame clones and leaves out a portion. The sample lists 100,000 to 150,000 clones; around three quarters were seen once. Material: PBMCs. Every receptor here comes from a woman in her fifties or sixties in good health and CMV-seronegative. CDR3s include the opening cysteine and the closing phenylalanine or tryptophan. Each record gives: V gene, J gene, clone size, D gene, CDR3 protein, CDR3 DNA. A D gene is named only where the DNA matches it firmly. A clone size is listed for some rows: how often the clone was seen (once, few, many), or a class if it is expanded.

v_call: TRBV28; j_call: TRBJ1-2; clone_size: -; d_call: TRBD1; cdr3_aa: CASSTSTGNYGYTF; cdr3_nt: TGTGCCAGCAGCACCTCGACAGGGAACTATGGCTACACCTTC
v_call: TRBV5-4; j_call: TRBJ1-4; clone_size: once; d_call: -; cdr3_aa: CASSLDRAATNEKLFF; cdr3_nt: TGTGCCAGCAGCTTGGACAGGGCGGCAACTAATGAAAAACTGTTTTTT
v_call: TRBV27; j_call: TRBJ2-3; clone_size: -; d_call: TRBD2; cdr3_aa: CASTPLAGGPVTDTQYF; cdr3_nt: TGTGCCAGCACCCCACTAGCGGGAGGGCCTGTAACAGATACGCAGTATTTT
v_call: TRBV7-2; j_call: TRBJ1-5; clone_size: -; d_call: TRBD1; cdr3_aa: CASRDRGGQPQHF; cdr3_nt: TGTGCCAGCAGAGACAGGGGTGGGCAGCCCCAGCATTTT
v_call: TRBV5-4; j_call: TRBJ2-7; clone_size: -; d_call: TRBD2; cdr3_aa: CASSLPPTGTSYSEQYF; cdr3_nt: TGTGCCAGCAGCTTACCCCCGACCGGGACTAGCTACTCCGAGCAGTACTTC
v_call: TRBV7-9; j_call: TRBJ2-3; clone_size: once; d_call: TRBD2; cdr3_aa: CASSATGLGDTQYF; cdr3_nt: TGTGCCAGCAGCGCGACGGGACTAGGAGATACGCAGTATTTT
v_call: TRBV7-6; j_call: TRBJ2-7; clone_size: -; d_call: -; cdr3_aa: CASSPDPGASYEQYF; cdr3_nt: TGTGCCAGCAGCCCAGACCCTGGGGCCTCCTACGAGCAGTACTTC
v_call: TRBV14; j_call: TRBJ2-2; clone_size: -; d_call: TRBD1; cdr3_aa: CASSQARDRGTGELFF; cdr3_nt: TGTGCCAGCAGCCAAGCTAGGGACAGGGGAACCGGGGAGCTGTTTTTT
v_call: TRBV7-3; j_call: TRBJ2-1; clone_size: -; d_call: -; cdr3_aa: CASSLQGRYNEQFF; cdr3_nt: TGTGCCAGCAGCCTACAGGGAAGATACAATGAGCAGTTCTTC
v_call: TRBV29-1; j_call: TRBJ2-2; clone_size: -; d_call: TRBD2; cdr3_aa: CSVTRVTSGGLLSTGELFF; cdr3_nt: TGCAGCGTTACTAGGGTGACTAGCGGGGGCCTGCTGAGTACCGGGGAGCTGTTTTTT
v_call: TRBV6-5; j_call: TRBJ2-3; clone_size: -; d_call: -; cdr3_aa: CASSYSAGATDTQYF; cdr3_nt: TGTGCCAGCAGTTACTCGGCAGGGGCCACAGATACGCAGTATTTT
v_call: TRBV7-9; j_call: TRBJ1-1; clone_size: -; d_call: -; cdr3_aa: CASSIQGDTEAFF; cdr3_nt: TGTGCCAGCAGTATCCAGGGTGATACTGAAGCTTTCTTT
v_call: TRBV28; j_call: TRBJ2-1; clone_size: -; d_call: TRBD1; cdr3_aa: CASTNRGPNNEQFF; cdr3_nt: TGTGCCAGCACCAACAGGGGGCCAAACAATGAGCAGTTCTTC
v_call: TRBV19; j_call: TRBJ1-2; clone_size: -; d_call: TRBD1; cdr3_aa: CASISPGQGNYGYTF; cdr3_nt: TGTGCCAGTATCTCCCCGGGACAGGGGAACTATGGCTACACCTTC
v_call: TRBV29-1; j_call: TRBJ2-7; clone_size: -; d_call: -; cdr3_aa: CSGRDNSYEQYF; cdr3_nt: TGCAGTGGTAGGGACAACTCCTACGAGCAGTACTTC
v_call: TRBV7-8; j_call: TRBJ2-1; clone_size: once; d_call: TRBD2; cdr3_aa: CASSSLLSGRRFNEQFF; cdr3_nt: TGTGCCAGCAGCTCCCTCCTTAGCGGGAGACGATTCAATGAGCAGTTCTTC
v_call: TRBV29-1; j_call: TRBJ2-2; clone_size: -; d_call: TRBD1; cdr3_aa: CSVVGQVRTGELFF; cdr3_nt: TGCAGCGTCGTCGGACAGGTCAGGACCGGGGAGCTGTTTTTT
v_call: TRBV6-5; j_call: TRBJ1-1; clone_size: -; d_call: -; cdr3_aa: CASRTGTEAFF; cdr3_nt: TGTGCCAGCAGAACGGGCACTGAAGCTTTCTTT
v_call: TRBV7-2; j_call: TRBJ2-7; clone_size: -; d_call: -; cdr3_aa: CASSVDGQIYEQYF; cdr3_nt: TGTGCCAGCAGCGTAGATGGACAGATCTACGAGCAGTACTTC